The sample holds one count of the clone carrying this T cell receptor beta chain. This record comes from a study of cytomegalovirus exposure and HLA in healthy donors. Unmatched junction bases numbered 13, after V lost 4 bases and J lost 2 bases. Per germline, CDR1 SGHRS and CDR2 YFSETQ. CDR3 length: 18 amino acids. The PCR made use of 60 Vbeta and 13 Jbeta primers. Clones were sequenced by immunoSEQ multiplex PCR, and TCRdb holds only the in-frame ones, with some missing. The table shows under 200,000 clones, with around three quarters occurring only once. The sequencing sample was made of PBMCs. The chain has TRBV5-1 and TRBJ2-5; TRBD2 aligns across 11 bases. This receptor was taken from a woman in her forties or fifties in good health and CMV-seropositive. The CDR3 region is CASSPGATSGVSQETQYF. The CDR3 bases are TGCGCCAGCAGCCCCGGCGCGACTAGCGGGGTGAGTCAAGAGACCCAGTACTTC.